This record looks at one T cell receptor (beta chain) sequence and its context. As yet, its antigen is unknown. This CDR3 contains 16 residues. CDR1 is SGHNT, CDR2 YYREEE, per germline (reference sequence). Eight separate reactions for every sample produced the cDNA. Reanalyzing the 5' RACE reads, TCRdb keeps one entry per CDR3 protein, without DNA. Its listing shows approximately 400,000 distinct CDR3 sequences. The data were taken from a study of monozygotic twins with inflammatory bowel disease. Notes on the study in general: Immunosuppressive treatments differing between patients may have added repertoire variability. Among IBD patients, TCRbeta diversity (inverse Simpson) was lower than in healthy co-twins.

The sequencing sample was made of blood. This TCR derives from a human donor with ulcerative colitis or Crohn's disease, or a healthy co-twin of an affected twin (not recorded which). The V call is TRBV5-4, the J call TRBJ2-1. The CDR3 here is CASSVGERTAYNEQFF.